A selection of T cell receptor beta chains follows, all from one sample in a study of T cell responses to AZD1222 COVID-19 vaccine. The method was immunoSEQ multiplex PCR; TCRdb's version includes in-frame clones alone and lacks a portion of them. The data hold about 180,000 clones, with 85% to 95% observed a single time. The sequenced sample was peripheral blood, obtained 28 days after the second AZD1222 dose. Every receptor here comes from an adult who received the AZD1222 COVID-19 vaccine. Each CDR3 is given with its conserved first and last residue. A D gene is named only where the DNA matches it firmly. Only some rows state a clone size, as once, few, many or a class for expanded clones.

CDR3nt | CDR3aa | v_gene | d_gene | abundance | j_gene
TGTGCCAGCAGTTTAGATAGGTTAGGCTACACCTTC | CASSLDRLGYTF | TRBV28 | . | . | TRBJ1-2
TGCGCCAGCAGCCAAACCCCTTCCGGGACAGGGGATCAGCCCCAGCATTTT | CASSQTPSGTGDQPQHF | TRBV4-1 | TRBD1 | few | TRBJ1-5
TGCGCCAGCAGCTTGGGGGACACCAGATTACAACCGGGACGCAGCACAGATACGCAGTATTTT | CASSLGDTRLQPGRSTDTQYF | TRBV5-1 | . | . | TRBJ2-3
TGTGCCAGCAGCTTAGTGGTACCGGGACAGATGAACACTGAAGCTTTCTTT | CASSLVVPGQMNTEAFF | TRBV7-8 | TRBD1 | . | TRBJ1-1
TGCGCCAGCAGCCAAGGCAGGGCTAGCAATCAGCCCCAGCATTTT | CASSQGRASNQPQHF | TRBV4-3 | . | . | TRBJ1-5
TGCGCCAGCAGGGGAAGGGGCCTCGGTGGCTACACCTTC | CASRGRGLGGYTF | TRBV4-1 | . | . | TRBJ1-2
TGCGCCAGCAGCCAAGATGGAATGGGGTTGAATTCACCCCTCCACTTT | CASSQDGMGLNSPLHF | TRBV4-1 | . | . | TRBJ1-6
TGTGCCAGCAGCTTGGCTCGTGGTAGCGGGAGTATCGATGAGCAGTTCTTC | CASSLARGSGSIDEQFF | TRBV5-5 | TRBD2 | . | TRBJ2-1
TGTGCCAGCAGTGTCTACGAGCAGTACTTC | CASSVYEQYF | TRBV2 | . | . | TRBJ2-7
TGTGCCTGGAGTGCCCCCCGACTAGCGGGAGGAAAAAACATTCAGTACTTC | CAWSAPRLAGGKNIQYF | TRBV30 | TRBD2 | . | TRBJ2-4
TGTGCCAGCAGTTTTCAAGGGCTTGGCACTGAAGCTTTCTTT | CASSFQGLGTEAFF | TRBV6-5 | . | . | TRBJ1-1
TGTGCCAGCAGTTACGGTCGCCAGGGTTCTGAAGCTTTCTTT | CASSYGRQGSEAFF | TRBV6-5 | . | . | TRBJ1-1
TGTGCCAGCAGCGTAGGCGGGGGGGCCCGGGAGACCCAGTACTTC | CASSVGGGARETQYF | TRBV9 | TRBD2 | . | TRBJ2-5
TGTGCCAGCAGCGCGACCGGGACAGGGAGGGCTGAAGCTTTCTTT | CASSATGTGRAEAFF | TRBV9 | TRBD1 | . | TRBJ1-1
TGTGCCAGCGGACTCATAGCGGGAGAGCAGTTCTTC | CASGLIAGEQFF | TRBV27 | TRBD2 | once | TRBJ2-1